This T cell receptor beta chain was documented in a study of neoadjuvant nivolumab and ipilimumab in lung cancer. Overall study context: The combination arm added day-1 ipilimumab 1 mg/kg to nivolumab 3 mg/kg on days 1, 15, 29. Study-wide findings and caveats: Only two of four nivolumab-treated tumors gained richness and clonality by surgery.

Method: immunoSEQ multiplex PCR; TCRdb's copy keeps in-frame clones and lacks some. The sample yields tens of thousands of clones, over 75% seen once. Comment on this clone: The antigen is unknown.

The CDR3 is 13 amino acids. Germline V lookup: CDR1 SGHRS, CDR2 YFSETQ. Trimming shortened V by 6 bases and J by 5 bases, and 14 bases separated the two germline ends. Here the sequenced sample was peripheral blood, taken after neoadjuvant nivolumab, alone or with ipilimumab, at or shortly before surgery. The sequence was obtained from an adult with non-small cell lung cancer. The rearrangement links TRBV5-1 to TRBJ1-1, with D tentatively TRBD1 (5 bases). CDR3 nucleotide sequence: TGCGCCAGCACCCTACACGGGGGAACTGAAGCTTTCTTT. Translation: CASTLHGGTEAFF. Filled out from reference TRBV5-1 and TRBJ1-1, the complete variable domain reads KAGVTQTPRYLIKTRGQQVTLSCSPISGHRSVSWYQQTPGQGLQFLFEYFSETQRNKGNFPGRFSGRQFSNSRSEMNVSTLELGDSALYLCASTLHGGTEAFFGQGTRLTVV.